The next 27 T cell receptor beta chains were all read from a single sample in a study of cytomegalovirus exposure and HLA in healthy donors. PCR was performed using 60 Vbeta and 13 Jbeta primers. This table comes from immunoSEQ multiplex PCR, and its TCRdb copy is limited to in-frame clones, with some not included. The profile shows 150,000 to 200,000 clones, 81% of them singletons. Sequenced material: PBMCs. The receptors stem from a man between 18 and 35 years old in good health and CMV-seronegative.

The chain combines TRBV6-6 with TRBJ2-6; 10 bases are a match to TRBD1. V lost 8 bases to trimming and J lost 1 base; unmatched junction nucleotides: 2. There are 15 residues in the CDR3. Per germline, CDR1 MNHNY and CDR2 SVGAGI (reference sequence). This chain's CDR3 is CASGTGVSGANVLTF. The CDR3, as DNA: TGTGCCAGCGGGACAGGGGTTTCTGGGGCCAACGTCCTGACTTTC.

The V gene is TRBV29-1, the J gene TRBJ2-5; 8 bases align to TRBD1. The germline V gene has CDR1 SQVTM and CDR2 ANQGSEA. This CDR3 contains 14 residues. Trimming removed 6 bases from V and 5 bases from J; junction bases left unmatched: 11. DNA for the CDR3: TGCAGCGTACCCGGACAGGGCGGGGCGGAGACCCAGTACTTC. This translates into CSVPGQGGAETQYF.

V gene TRBV28 combines with J gene TRBJ1-5, with TRBD1 as a possible D gene (5 bases). In germline, CDR1 is MDHEN, CDR2 SYDVKM. Trimming took 6 bases from V and 0 from J, leaving 15 bases between them. CDR3 size: 16 residues. The DNA of the CDR3 is TGTGCCAGCAGCCCAGGCGGGGCAAATAGCAATCAGCCCCAGCATTTT. This encodes CASSPGGANSNQPQHF.

This chain joins TRBV6-5 and TRBJ1-1, with 9 bases lining up with TRBD1. Germline lookup yields CDR1 MNHEY and CDR2 SVGAGI. CDR3 length: 15 amino acids. The V gene end was trimmed by 5 bases and the J gene end by 4 bases; junction bases not matched to a gene: 8. The CDR3 here is CASSILGTGSTEAFF. CDR3 sequence (DNA): TGTGCCAGCAGTATTCTAGGGACAGGGAGCACTGAAGCTTTCTTT.

The chain has TRBV28 and TRBJ1-1; the match to TRBD1 covers 9 bases. The V gene end was trimmed by 6 bases and the J gene end by 3 bases; junction bases not matched to a gene: 8. This CDR3 is 15 amino acids long. CDR1 is MDHEN and CDR2 is SYDVKM in the germline V gene. Here the CDR3 reads CASSRWDRADTEAFF. CDR3 sequence (DNA): TGTGCCAGCAGCCGTTGGGACAGGGCGGACACTGAAGCTTTCTTT.

V gene TRBV6-6 combines with J gene TRBJ2-1, with 11 bases fitting TRBD2. Germline CDR1 is MNHNY and CDR2 is SVGAGI (reference sequence). CDR3 length: 13 residues. V was pared by 10 bases and J by 5 bases, with 4 bases of the junction left unmatched. The CDR3 nucleotides are TGTGCCACACTAGCGGGAGCTGACAATGAGCAGTTCTTC. This encodes CATLAGADNEQFF.

The rearrangement uses TRBV9 and TRBJ1-1, with D possibly TRBD1 on 6 matching bases. CDR3 length equals 14 residues. V dropped 5 bases and J dropped 5 bases, with 16 bases sitting between them. Germline V CDR1 and CDR2: SGDLS, YYNGEE. The DNA for the CDR3 is TGTGCCAGCAGTCCAGGGGTCAAGGGGACTGAAGCTTTCTTT. Protein sequence: CASSPGVKGTEAFF.

V gene TRBV7-3 combines with J gene TRBJ2-1; TRBD2 aligns across 9 bases. J lost 5 bases, V lost 5 bases, and 4 bases had no gene match. CDR3 length: 14 residues. Germline V gene lookup returns CDR1 SGHTA and CDR2 FQGTGA. CDR3 protein: CASSTSSGNNEQFF. The CDR3 DNA sequence: TGTGCCAGCAGCACTTCTAGCGGGAACAATGAGCAGTTCTTC.

The genes are TRBV28 and TRBJ1-6; D gene uncertain. Germline V gene sequence: CDR1 MDHEN, CDR2 SYDVKM. The CDR3 covers 12 residues. V lost 1 base, J lost 9 bases, and 4 bases lay in between. CDR3 coding DNA: TGTGCCAGCAGTTTATCAGGTTCACCCCTCCACTTT. Translated, it gives CASSLSGSPLHF.

V is TRBV6-5 and J is TRBJ2-5; TRBD1 might be the D (5 bases). The CDR3 covers 14 residues. The V gene lost 6 bases and the J gene lost 9 bases, with 20 bases spanning the gap. In germline, CDR1 is MNHEY, CDR2 SVGAGI. This CDR3 is CASRRQLARGAQYF. DNA of the CDR3: TGTGCCAGCAGAAGACAGTTGGCAAGGGGCGCCCAGTACTTC.

In its sample, this clone was seen once. The junction and the germline gene differ at one end; a read error may be behind it. The rearrangement links TRBV7-7 to TRBJ2-7, with 11 bases identical to TRBD1. Germline assignment: CDR1 SSHAT and CDR2 FNYEAQ (reference sequence). The CDR3 length is 14 residues. The DNA of the CDR3 is TGTGCTAGCAGCAAGGGACAGGGGGCCTACGAGCAGTACTTC. Translated: CASSKGQGAYEQYF.

The V call is TRBV4-1, the J call TRBJ2-3; 9 bases map to TRBD1. Trimming removed 6 bases from V and 6 bases from J; junction bases left unmatched: 19. This CDR3 region has 18 residues. Germline assignment: CDR1 MGHRA and CDR2 YSYEKL. CDR3 protein: CASSHSLSGTGLEDTQYF. CDR3 DNA: TGCGCCAGCAGTCACTCCCTCTCCGGGACAGGGTTAGAGGATACGCAGTATTTT.

This clone was seen just once. V and J are TRBV18 and TRBJ2-2; the match to TRBD2 covers 8 bases. The CDR3 spans 15 residues. Germline assignment: CDR1 KGHSH and CDR2 LQKENI. The trim removed 6 bases at V and 4 bases at J, leaving 7 bases unmatched. The CDR3 DNA follows: TGTGCCAGCTCGCCCGGGACTAGTAGCACCGGGGAGCTGTTTTTT. Its translation is CASSPGTSSTGELFF.

The J gene is TRBJ2-2, the V gene TRBV14, with D possibly TRBD1 on 5 matching bases. The CDR3 consists of 15 residues. Between the trimmed V and J ends, which lost 0 bases and 3 bases, there was a span of 8 bases. CDR1 and CDR2 (germline): SGHDN, FVKESK. The CDR3 reads CASSQDLGDTGELFF. Here the CDR3 DNA reads TGTGCCAGCAGCCAAGATCTAGGGGACACCGGGGAGCTGTTTTTT.

This clone was recorded once. The chain is built from TRBV4-3 and TRBJ2-5; weak D call: TRBD1 (6 bases). Germline CDR1 reads LGHNA; CDR2 reads YSLEER. V lost 2 bases and J lost 2, with 12 bases in between. This CDR3 is 15 amino acids long. CDR3 DNA sequence: TGCGCCAGCAGCCAAACCACAGGGACGCAAGAGACCCAGTACTTC. This encodes CASSQTTGTQETQYF.

This clone was recorded a few times. The rearrangement uses TRBV6-1 and TRBJ1-2; TRBD1 agrees at 9 bases. Trimming removed 0 bases from V and 8 bases from J; junction bases left unmatched: 10. Germline-derived CDR1 and CDR2 are MNHNS and SASEGT. CDR3 size: 16 residues. The CDR3 protein is CASSEAGTGLVYGYTF. CDR3 bases: TGTGCCAGCAGTGAAGCCGGGACAGGGTTGGTGTACGGCTACACCTTC.

The chain is built from TRBV27 and TRBJ2-2; D might be TRBD2 (5 bases). V lost 3 bases and J 4 bases, leaving 9 bases between the germline ends. This CDR3 is built from 14 residues. The germline CDR1 and CDR2 sequences are MNHEY and SMNVEV (reference sequence). The CDR3 DNA is TGTGCCAGCAGTTTTCAGGAGGCCACCGGGGAGCTGTTTTTT. Residues: CASSFQEATGELFF.

The rearrangement joins TRBV27 to TRBJ2-1; 8 nucleotides align to TRBD2. Trimming took 5 bases from V and 3 from J; bases not matched to a gene: 12. Looked up from germline, CDR1 is MNHEY and CDR2 is SMNVEV (reference sequence). This CDR3 is built from 17 residues. The CDR3 here is CASSDGSRGGVYNEQFF. As DNA, the CDR3 is TGTGCCAGCAGTGATGGTAGTCGGGGGGGCGTCTACAATGAGCAGTTCTTC.

J is TRBJ2-2 and V is TRBV27; 8 bases line up with TRBD1. V was pared by 2 bases and J by 5 bases, with 1 base of the junction left unmatched. Germline V gene lookup returns CDR1 MNHEY and CDR2 SMNVEV (reference sequence). The CDR3 contains 14 residues. This CDR3 is CASSLRTGTGELFF. The CDR3 DNA is TGTGCCAGCAGTTTAAGGACAGGGACCGGGGAGCTGTTTTTT.

The chain joins TRBV19 to TRBJ1-5, with 7 bases that match TRBD1. Germline assignment: CDR1 LNHDA and CDR2 SQIVND (reference sequence). V lost 10 bases, J lost 0 bases, and 12 bases stayed unmatched. The CDR3 extends over 16 amino acids. The CDR3 region is CATGRTGATSNQPQHF. The DNA of the CDR3 is TGTGCCACCGGGAGAACAGGGGCGACTAGCAATCAGCCCCAGCATTTT.

About this clone: This sample includes further DNA sequences coding for the same CDR3. The rearrangement joins TRBV2 to TRBJ2-5; no definite D call. The germline V and J ends were trimmed by 4 bases and 1 base, with 4 bases remaining between them. The CDR3 has 12 residues. Per germline, CDR1 SNHLY and CDR2 FYNNEI. The CDR3 DNA reads as TGTGCCAGCAGTGTTAGCCAAGAGACCCAGTACTTC. Translated: CASSVSQETQYF.

This clone was detected a few times. V usage is TRBV6-1 and J usage is TRBJ2-7; 7 nucleotides agree with TRBD1. V lost 3 bases, J lost 2 bases, and 10 bases stayed unmatched. CDR3 length: 16 amino acids. Germline V lookup: CDR1 MNHNS, CDR2 SASEGT. CDR3 in amino acids: CASSEVVGQATYEQYF. DNA of the CDR3: TGTGCCAGCAGTGAGGTTGTTGGACAGGCCACCTACGAGCAGTACTTC.

This clone was picked up a small number of times. The chain couples TRBV9 to TRBJ2-7, with 9 bases lining up with TRBD1. The CDR3 loop spans 15 amino acids. Trimming at V came to 3 bases and at J to 7 bases, leaving 11 bases not matched to a gene. Germline CDR1 and CDR2: SGDLS and YYNGEE. The CDR3 DNA reads as TGTGCCAGCAGCGGAAAACAGGGGGCCATGGGTGAGCAGTACTTC. It translates to CASSGKQGAMGEQYF. The whole variable domain, remainder taken from reference TRBV9 and TRBJ2-7, is DSGVTQTPKHLITATGQRVTLRCSPRSGDLSVYWYQQSLDQGLQFLIQYYNGEERAKGNILERFSAQQFPDLHSELNLSSLELGDSALYFCASSGKQGAMGEQYFGPGTRLTVT.

This clone has just a few counts. The chain has TRBV11-3 and TRBJ2-5, with 11 bases lining up with TRBD2. This CDR3 region has 16 residues. Germline V CDR1 and CDR2: SGHNT, YENEEA. Unmatched junction bases numbered 6, after V lost 2 bases and J lost 4 bases. The CDR3 nucleotides are TGTGCCAGCAGCTTAACTTCTAGCGGGGGGTCAGAGACCCAGTACTTC. Its protein is CASSLTSSGGSETQYF.

V gene TRBV4-1 combines with J gene TRBJ2-5; perhaps TRBD2 as D (7 bases). This CDR3 region has 17 residues. Germline V gene sequence: CDR1 MGHRA, CDR2 YSYEKL. V dropped 4 bases and J dropped 1 base, with 19 bases sitting between them. The CDR3 nucleotides are TGCGCCAGCAGCCGAAGTTGGGGGGGGCTATCCCAAGAGACCCAGTACTTC. Its protein is CASSRSWGGLSQETQYF.

The chain is built from TRBV28 and TRBJ2-3; no reliable D call. The germline gives CDR1 MDHEN, CDR2 SYDVKM. This CDR3 spans 13 amino acids. The germline V and J ends were trimmed by 1 base and 0 bases, with 2 bases remaining between them. The CDR3 loop reads CASSLSSTDTQYF. The DNA for the CDR3 is TGTGCCAGCAGTTTATCTAGCACAGATACGCAGTATTTT. Complete variable domain (other parts from reference TRBV28 and TRBJ2-3): DVKVTQSSRYLVKRTGEKVFLECVQDMDHENMFWYRQDPGLGLRLIYFSYDVKMKEKGDIPEGYSVSREKKERFSLILESASTNQTSMYLCASSLSSTDTQYFGPGTRLTVL.

This sequence joins TRBV27 and TRBJ1-1; 8 bases match TRBD1. The germline V gene has CDR1 MNHEY and CDR2 SMNVEV (reference sequence). The CDR3 consists of 17 residues. Trimming cost V 5 bases and J 3 bases; bases outside gene matches: 14. The CDR3 loop reads CASSPHRGATEDTEAFF. CDR3 sequence (DNA): TGTGCCAGCAGTCCACACAGGGGGGCAACTGAGGACACTGAAGCTTTCTTT.